This TCR beta chain derives from a study of cytomegalovirus exposure and HLA in healthy donors. Broader study findings: Among the CMV-associated chains, a few were confirmed in vitro as specific for CMV antigens. Both high specificity and high sensitivity reportedly marked the classifier's diagnosis of cytomegalovirus status.

CDR1 SQVTM and CDR2 ANQGSEA come from the germline V gene. Unmatched junction bases numbered 11, after V lost 7 bases and J lost 6 bases. This CDR3 comprises 13 residues. Comments on this clone: Its antigen is as yet unknown.

The donors belonged to the approximately 120-subject validation cohort, separate from the roughly 670-subject first cohort. Generated by immunoSEQ multiplex PCR, the TCRdb table keeps only in-frame clones and is missing some. The repertoire has about 84,000 clones, roughly 88% of them found once; the top ten carry around 2.1%. V gene TRBV29-1 combines with J gene TRBJ2-7; the match to TRBD1 covers 8 bases. The source of this sequence is a man in his thirties or forties in good health and CMV-seronegative. Sequenced material: PBMCs. The CDR3 region has the DNA TGCAGCGCTGACAGGGGTGAACCTGGCGAGCAGTACTTC. Its protein is CSADRGEPGEQYF.